This record looks at one T cell receptor (beta chain) sequence and its context. This clonotype was recorded many times. The antigen it binds to is not known. There are no base qualities to consult, and no much larger clone falls within one base. Sample time point, as interpreted from the label and publication: sample taken at primary tumor resection. TCR sequencing used whole RNA extracted from tumor and nontumor lung tissue, or from cryopreserved PBMC samples, without cell sorting. The donors were some 76 patients from the lung TRACERx cohort who had early-stage, untreated non-small cell lung cancer. A patient was chosen for TCR sequencing only when enough RNA was available from at least two tumor regions. Before selection, tumor and adjacent nontumor lung specimens were reviewed by a lung pathologist. The library was prepared using 5' RACE. The instrument given in TCRdb is NextSeq 500. To allow correction of PCR and sequencing errors, the TCR library protocol tagged every TCR cDNA molecule with a unique molecular identifier. On the study's bioinformatics: TCR identification, UMI-based error correction and CDR3 extraction were all carried out with Decombinator tools. TCRs above a frequency of 2 per 1,000, corresponding to the top 1% of the tumor frequency distribution, were defined as expanded. Rényi diversity was computed with the R vegan package after subsampling each repertoire 100 times to 5,000 TCRs. CDR3 similarity networks were built from amino acid triplet string-kernel similarity, with CDR3s being connected when pairwise similarity was above 0.82. The public reads were quality trimmed at Q25 with fastp and then assembled into clones with MiXCR by TCRdb, keeping productive beta chains. Here each entry gathers all rows of one CDR3 protein and keeps the most common genes and DNA. The V and J calls and clone size are TCRdb's, not the authors'. The sample records thousands of distinct CDR3 sequences, 4.4% of which are singletons. The ten top clones hold about 27% of the sample.

V loses 8 bases at its end and J loses 2 bases; junction bases beyond the gene matches: 6. The CDR3 starts with the cysteine, ends with the phenylalanine, and has 13 residues. Of all the DNA, just the CDR3 is kept, 39 bases in frame from base 1. CDR1 and CDR2 were assigned from the germline V gene (reference sequence) as DFQATT and SNEGSKA. The data were taken from a study of spatial heterogeneity in lung cancer (dated by TCRdb to about 2019). For context, the study as a whole: Beta-chain transcripts were consistently detected in greater numbers than alpha-chain transcripts, which likely reflects a higher abundance of beta-chain transcripts. In the raw uncorrected reads, each unique combination of TCR and UMI appeared more than ten times on average. At surgery, both alpha and beta chains were TCR-sequenced in roughly 230 tumor regions, about 64 matched nontumor lung samples and a few dozen PBMC samples. Nonsynonymous mutation counts, determined by whole-exome sequencing of tumor tissue, were related to TCR repertoire features. In non-small cell lung cancer, the study made a quantitative comparison of TCR alpha and beta repertoires among multiple tumor regions, matched nontumor lung and blood. Broad study findings and their caveats: Additional single-cell paired TCR alpha and beta sequencing was considered necessary to confirm, at a functional level, the hypothesis that regional TCRs recognize regional mutations.

This sample comprised normal lung tissue next to the tumor, obtained at surgery. The receptor was isolated from a female donor with early-stage non-small cell lung cancer. The chain is assembled from TRBV20-1 and TRBJ2-1, with 7 bases matching TRBD2. The DNA sequence reads TGCAGTCCGAAGCGGGGAGCCTACAATGAGCAGTTCTTC. It encodes CSPKRGAYNEQFF.